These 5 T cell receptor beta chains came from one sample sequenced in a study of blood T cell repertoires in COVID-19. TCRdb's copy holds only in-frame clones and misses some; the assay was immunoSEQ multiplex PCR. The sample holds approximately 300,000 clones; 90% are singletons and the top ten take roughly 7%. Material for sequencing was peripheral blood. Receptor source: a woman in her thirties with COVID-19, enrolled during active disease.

In nucleotides, the CDR3 is TGTGCCTGGAGTGCTTTGTCTAATAATTCACCCCTCCACTTT. Translated, it gives CAWSALSNNSPLHF. The rearrangement links TRBV30 to TRBJ1-6; no reliable D call. There are 14 residues in the CDR3. Trimming shortened V by 1 base and J by 5 bases, and 9 bases separated the two germline ends. In germline, CDR1 is GTSNPN, CDR2 SVGIG (reference sequence).

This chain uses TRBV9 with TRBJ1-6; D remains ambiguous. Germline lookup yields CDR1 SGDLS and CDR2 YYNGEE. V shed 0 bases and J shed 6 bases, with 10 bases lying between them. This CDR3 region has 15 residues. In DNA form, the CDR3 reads TGTGCCAGCAGCGTAGATCCGGGGAGTAATTCACCCCTCCACTTT. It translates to CASSVDPGSNSPLHF.

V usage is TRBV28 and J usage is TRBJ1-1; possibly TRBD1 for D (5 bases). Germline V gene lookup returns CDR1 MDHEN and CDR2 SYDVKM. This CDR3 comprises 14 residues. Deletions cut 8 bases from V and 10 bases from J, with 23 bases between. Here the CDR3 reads CASLERTDWGGAFF. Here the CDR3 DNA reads TGTGCCAGCCTGGAAAGGACCGACTGGGGGGGAGCTTTCTTT.

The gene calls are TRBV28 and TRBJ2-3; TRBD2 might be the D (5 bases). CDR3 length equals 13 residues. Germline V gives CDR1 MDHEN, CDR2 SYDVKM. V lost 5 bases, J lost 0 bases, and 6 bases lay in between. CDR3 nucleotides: TGTGCCAGCAGTCGGGGAAGCACAGATACGCAGTATTTT. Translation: CASSRGSTDTQYF.

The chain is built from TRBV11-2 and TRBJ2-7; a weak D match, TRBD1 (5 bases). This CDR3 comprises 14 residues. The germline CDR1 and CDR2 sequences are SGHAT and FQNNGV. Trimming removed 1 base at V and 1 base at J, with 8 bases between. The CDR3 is CASSLGTPSYEQYF. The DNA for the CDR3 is TGTGCCAGCAGCTTAGGGACACCGTCCTACGAGCAGTACTTC.